A selection of T cell receptor beta chains follows, all from one sample in a study of blood T cell repertoires in COVID-19. Measured with immunoSEQ multiplex PCR; TCRdb has only the in-frame clones, and not every one. This table has roughly 250,000 clones, about 85% appearing once. The sample consisted of peripheral blood. The receptors here all came from a man in his forties or fifties with acute or convalescent COVID-19. Both conserved end residues are part of each CDR3. D genes are given only for firm matches. Only some rows state a clone size, as once, few, many or a class for expanded clones.

v_gene	j_gene	abundance	d_gene	CDR3nt	CDR3aa
TRBV2	TRBJ1-1	once	-	TGTGCCAGCAGTGGAGGTCAGGGCGCTGAAGCTTTCTTT	CASSGGQGAEAFF
TRBV11-1	TRBJ1-1	-	-	TGTGCCAGCAGCTTAATGAAACAGGGCGGCACTGAAGCTTTCTTT	CASSLMKQGGTEAFF
TRBV5-1	TRBJ2-7	-	TRBD1	TGCGCCAGCAGCACCCGGGACAGGGGCAACGAGCAGTACTTC	CASSTRDRGNEQYF
TRBV2	TRBJ1-5	-	TRBD1	TGTGCCAGCAGTGAAGCAGCAGGGGGTGTTGGTCAGCCCCAGCATTTT	CASSEAAGGVGQPQHF
TRBV4-3	TRBJ2-5	-	-	TGCGCCAGCAGCCAAGAATTCAGGGAAGAGACCCAGTACTTC	CASSQEFREETQYF
TRBV6-2/TRBV6-3	TRBJ1-5	-	TRBD1	TGTGCCAGCAGTTACACCGGGACAGGGGGCAGTGGCAATCAGCCCCAGCATTTT	CASSYTGTGGSGNQPQHF
TRBV10-2	TRBJ2-1	-	TRBD1	TGCGCCAGCATACCGGGACAGGGTCAGAATGAGCAGTTCTTC	CASIPGQGQNEQFF
TRBV28	TRBJ1-2	once	-	TGTGCCAGCAGTCCTCAGGGCAGACCTGGCTACACCTTC	CASSPQGRPGYTF
TRBV30	TRBJ1-3	-	-	TGTGCCTGTGACAGCTCTGGAAACACCATATATTTT	CACDSSGNTIYF
TRBV30	TRBJ2-7	once	-	TGTGCCTGGAGTGTAGGAAACAGCTACGAGCAGTACTTC	CAWSVGNSYEQYF
TRBV7-9	TRBJ2-5	-	TRBD1	TGTGCCAGCAGCTCCGGGACAGGGGAGATCGGTCAAGAGACCCAGTACTTC	CASSSGTGEIGQETQYF
TRBV28	TRBJ1-1	-	-	TGTGCCAGCAGTTTGCAGGGGTATAACACTGAAGCTTTCTTT	CASSLQGYNTEAFF
TRBV19	TRBJ1-5	-	TRBD1	TGTGCCAGTAGAGGGACAGGTTCGGGCAATCAGCCCCAGCATTTT	CASRGTGSGNQPQHF
TRBV5-8	TRBJ2-6	-	TRBD1	TGTGCCAGCACCACCGCCGACAGGGCCCTTCGATCTGGGGCCAACGTCCTGACTTTC	CASTTADRALRSGANVLTF
TRBV30	TRBJ2-7	few	-	TGTGCCTTACGGGCAGGGACCTACGAGCAGTACTTC	CALRAGTYEQYF
TRBV19	TRBJ1-1	-	-	TGTGCCAGTAGTTGGAGCCGGAACACTGAAGCTTTCTTT	CASSWSRNTEAFF
TRBV6-5	TRBJ2-7	-	TRBD2	TGTGCCAGCAGTCCAGCGGGGGGGAGCTCCTACGAGCAGTACTTC	CASSPAGGSSYEQYF